This T cell receptor (beta chain) originates from a study of blood T cell repertoires in COVID-19 (dated by TCRdb to 2020 to 2022). About the study as a whole: Samples covering the acute and convalescent phases of COVID-19 were provided by collaborators in the United States, Italy and Spain. The prospective study material was composed of cDNA or gDNA derived from T cells, B-cell-depleted T cells, or PBMCs. The repertoires were released in a freely available public database intended as a resource for research on the immune response to SARS-CoV-2. Sample metadata almost always included a de-identified subject ID, COVID-19 status, age in years and sex. Where available, HLA class I and class II types were taken from metadata supplied by the sample provider and were not determined by assay-based typing. Samples came from the ongoing ImmuneRACE study (first 160 participants) plus 1,254 subjects from 6 global collaborators. The dataset comprised deeply sampled blood TCRbeta repertoires from subjects exposed to, actively infected with, or recovered from COVID-19. The study at large found these results: The quantity of clinical and demographic metadata differed by source and by participant and was supplied without curation.

The germline V gene encodes CDR1 LGHDT and CDR2 YNNKEL (reference sequence). Ends trimmed: V by 2 bases, J by 6 bases; bases unmatched to a gene: 12. The CDR3, cysteine through phenylalanine, is 17 amino acids long. The retained sequence is limited to the CDR3, 51 bases, with the frame set at the first base. Whole blood was collected in K2EDTA tubes by collaborating institutions according to the institutions' own protocols. For TCRbeta analysis, collaborators shipped samples in one of three forms: frozen whole blood, isolated PBMCs, or DNA extracted from either of those sample types. TCRbeta CDR3 regions were amplified from genomic DNA by means of the immunoSEQ Assay, a bias-controlled multiplex PCR. In the authors' own workflow: Nucleated cell counts per sample were estimated from amplification of reference gene primers within the assay. Sequence reads were collapsed and filtered to measure the absolute abundance of every unique TCRbeta CDR3 rearrangement. For each sample, productive Simpson clonality was calculated as the square root of Simpson's diversity index over productive rearrangements. The table comes from immuneACCESS by way of TCRdb, which keeps in-frame sequences with V and J called. Part of the clones is missing from these tables; in studies checked, under half for an unresolved V gene and the rest for unknown reasons. V, J and clone size were drawn from that table, and D and trimming were deduced from the DNA. A total of 100,000 to 150,000 clones appear in this sample, about 88% of them only once. The ten largest clonotypes hold roughly 1.4% of the sample.

A note on this clone: No cognate antigen has been identified for it. One base away there is no much larger clone; base qualities are not given.

Material for sequencing was peripheral blood. This clonotype was sampled from a human donor in a cohort sampled during active COVID-19. The chain couples TRBV3-1 (or the pseudogene TRBV3-2) to TRBJ2-3; 9 bases in the junction line up with TRBD2. The CDR3 amino acid sequence is: CASSQRRGGSLYDTQYF. The DNA sequence follows: TGTGCCAGCAGCCAACGGCGGGGGGGCTCCCTATACGATACGCAGTATTTT.